This T cell receptor beta chain was profiled in a study of cytomegalovirus exposure and HLA in healthy donors. In the study overall: Researchers previously reported finding fewer than 140 million unique TCR beta sequences from roughly 200 million T cells. Overall study results and limits: Cytomegalovirus association was assigned to 150 to 200 TCR beta chains. The study reported that TCR beta sequences accurately predicted HLA-A and HLA-B alleles in most subjects. HLA allele associations emerged for about 16,000 TCR beta sequences in a later analysis, at 0.05 false discovery rate.

Looked up from germline, CDR1 is ENHRY and CDR2 is SYGVKD. The length of the CDR3 is 13 residues. V was pared by 9 bases and J by 2 bases, with 6 bases of the junction left unmatched. Concerning this clone: The antigen is unknown.

PCR primers comprised 60 Vbeta and 13 Jbeta primers. The data were produced by immunoSEQ multiplex PCR, yet TCRdb's version contains in-frame clones alone and is incomplete. This table holds approximately 200,000 clones, more than 60% found once. This chain uses TRBV10-3 with TRBJ1-1; 7 bases match TRBD1. The sequenced sample was PBMCs. The source is a girl aged 2 to 9 in good health and CMV-seronegative. The CDR3 loop reads CAIAGDSNTEAFF. The CDR3 region has the DNA TGTGCCATTGCCGGGGACAGCAACACTGAAGCTTTCTTT.